What follows is one T cell receptor (beta chain) and its context. No cognate antigen has been identified for it. No much larger clonotype is one base removed from it; base qualities were not supplied. This entry comes from a study of graft-versus-host responses after intestinal transplantation (dated by TCRdb to about 2021). Background on the whole study: The transplants that recipients received were multivisceral, liver-intestinal, or isolated intestinal. Every recipient was given anti-thymocyte globulin induction, followed by about three years of maintenance tacrolimus and steroids. After intestinal transplantation, graft-versus-host and host-versus-graft alloreactive T cell clones in the graft, circulation and bone marrow were tracked using bulk TCR-beta CDR3 sequencing. Alloreactive clones were identified by sequencing pre-transplant mixed lymphocyte reaction products and comparing these products with unstimulated pre-transplant donor and recipient T cells. Of the 20 to 25 intestinal transplant recipients enrolled in the cohort, one of whom was a retransplant, a few patients without pretransplant specimens were excluded. A peak of at least 4% donor T cells among recipient peripheral blood mononuclear cells was the definition used for donor T cell macrochimerism. Instead of going to the commercial service, samples from a few later patients were sequenced in-house on an Illumina MiSeq and processed with MiXCR.

The library was generated by the immunoSEQ multiplex PCR assay. For most patients, genomic DNA was isolated using the Qiagen DNeasy Blood and Tissue Kit and was shipped frozen to Adaptive Biotechnologies for TCR sequencing. Adaptive Biotechnologies carried out high-throughput TCR-beta CDR3 sequencing of genomic DNA for most patients. The original methods were these. TCR sequencing data for roughly 18 patients were retrieved from Adaptive's ImmunoSEQ software; three other patients were processed with MiXCR and VDJtools. To correct CD4 versus CD8 sorting errors, sequences present in both subsets at a frequency ratio below 5:1 were removed. CDR3 nucleotide sequences shared between donor and recipient were removed because their origin could not be assigned. At least 2-fold expansion over unstimulated cells and a minimum CFSE-low frequency of 0.002% (template counts) or 0.001% (read counts) were required for clones to be classified as alloreactive. A clone was considered mappable if detected in the sequenced pre-transplant spleen, lymph node, or MLR CFSE-low populations of the donor or recipient. Cumulative frequency of alloreactive clones was calculated as a percentage of all sequences weighted by copy number. Here the immuneACCESS table is served through TCRdb, limited to in-frame sequences with V and J called. Missing clones are a known gap in these copies; in checked studies unresolved V genes cover under half, and the rest lacks a known reason. That table is the source of V, J and clone size, and D and trimming were worked out from the DNA. In this sample the table shows approximately 60,000 clones, 85% to 95% of which occur a single time. About 1.7% of the sample rests with the top ten.

This specimen's time point label, per the study, means: cells obtained before transplantation from donor or recipient. CD3+CD4+ and CD3+CD8+ populations were FACS-sorted from unstimulated pre-transplant donor and recipient cells taken from spleen or lymph nodes. The investigation overall reported the following: Early after transplant, peak levels of circulating GvH clones were found to be associated with declines in HvG clones. High GvH to HvG T cell clonal ratios were observed in the allografts of patients with donor T cell macrochimerism. GvH clones turned up in recipient bone marrow, with some appearing earlier in ileal mucosa or blood, a pattern consistent with an intestinal mucosal origin. The relatively low number and heterogeneity of intestinal transplant patients limited the conclusions.

The sample consisted of unstimulated CD8+ T cells sorted from spleen or lymph node cells, taken before transplant. This receptor was obtained from a human donor who was the organ donor for an intestinal transplant.

DNA sequence: TGTGCCAGTATAAATCCCACTGAAGCTTTCTTT. Its translation reads: CASINPTEAFF. The chain couples TRBV19 to TRBJ1-1; no confident D gene assignment can be made. The CDR3 contains 11 residues, cysteine and phenylalanine counted. Only CDR3 DNA remains: 33 bases, in frame from the first base. As encoded in the germline V gene (reference sequence), CDR1 is LNHDA while CDR2 is SQIVND. V loses 7 bases, J loses 4 bases, and the germline ends lie 7 bases apart. When the CDR3 is completed using the reference TRBV19 and TRBJ1-1 genes on either side, the full variable domain is DGGITQSPKYLFRKEGQNVTLSCEQNLNHDAMYWYRQDPGQGLRLIYYSQIVNDFQKGDIAEGYSVSREKKESFPLTVTSAQKNPTAFYLCASINPTEAFFGQGTRLTVV.